Following are 4 T cell receptor beta chains from one sample sequenced in a study of T cells in Graves' hyperthyroidism and ophthalmopathy. The investigators amplified TCR beta CDR3 regions from RNA transcripts. An initial round of RT-PCR targeting the TCR CDR3 relied on the HTBI primer set. TCRdb fed the multiplex PCR reads into MiXCR, producing one record per CDR3 protein. The profile shows about half a million distinct CDR3 sequences, about 20% of them singletons. The sample taken for sequencing was blood. Receptors were obtained from a man aged 40-49 years with Graves' ophthalmopathy.

This clonotype was observed many times. The rearrangement joins TRBV20-1 to TRBJ2-3; D might be TRBD1 (6 bases). The germline V and J ends were trimmed by 5 bases and 4 bases, with 16 bases remaining between them. Germline CDR1 DFQATT, CDR2 SNEGSKA (reference sequence). The CDR3 has 14 amino acids. This CDR3 is CSAEVRGHPDTQYF. In nucleotides, the CDR3 is TGCAGTGCTGAGGTCAGGGGTCATCCAGATACGCAGTATTTT.

J is TRBJ1-2 and V is TRBV7-2; a possible D gene is TRBD1 (5 bases). This CDR3 spans 15 amino acids. Germline V gene data show CDR1 as SGHTA and CDR2 as FQGNSA. The ends were cut back, 0 bases at V and 0 bases at J, with 8 bases in the middle. The DNA for the CDR3 is TGTGCCAGCAGCTTAGCCGGGGGACCTAACTATGGCTACACCTTC. This gives the protein CASSLAGGPNYGYTF.

This clonotype was recorded at least ten times. J is TRBJ1-4 and V is TRBV28; 7 nucleotides agree with TRBD1. The V gene's germline CDR1 is MDHEN and CDR2 SYDVKM. V gave up 1 base and J gave up 5 bases; unmatched junction bases: 7. The CDR3 totals 16 residues. The CDR3 DNA sequence: TGTGCCAGCAGTTTATCTCATCCGGGACAGAATGAAAAACTGTTTTTT. Encoded protein: CASSLSHPGQNEKLFF.

This clonotype was seen a few times. The chain joins TRBV5-6 to TRBJ1-2; D is undetermined. CDR1 and CDR2 from the germline V gene are SGHDT and YYEEEE. V shed 4 bases and J shed 4 bases, with 14 bases lying between them. This CDR3 comprises 14 residues. The CDR3 DNA sequence: TGTGCCAGCAGCAACCTCCGGGAATTCTATGGCTACACCTTC. Translated, it gives CASSNLREFYGYTF.